The clone carrying this TCR beta chain came up many times. The antigen remains unidentified. MiXCR was run by TCRdb on the 5' RACE reads, yielding one entry per CDR3 protein. The data contain hundreds of thousands of distinct CDR3 sequences, 7.5% of them singletons. This sample was included in a study of identical twins. Notes on the study in general: Models underestimated out-of-frame TCR alpha sharing in monozygotic twins. Out-of-frame beta chain sequences displayed weaker excess sharing between twins.

This CDR3 is built from 18 residues. Germline V gene lookup returns CDR1 MGHRA and CDR2 YSYEKL. With 1 base clipped from V and 6 bases from J, the junction kept 15 bases outside the gene matches. Healthy Caucasians were all of the donors. In addition, the sample was reused for a study of yellow fever vaccine responses in identical twins.

The V gene is TRBV4-1, the J gene TRBJ2-1; TRBD2 aligns across 7 bases. Specimen: CD8+ T cells sorted from blood. The sequence derives from a woman aged 18-29 years in good health. CDR3 sequence reads: CASSQGVPSSGSSNEQFF. The DNA for the CDR3 is TGCGCCAGCAGCCAAGGAGTCCCATCTAGCGGTTCATCCAATGAGCAGTTCTTC.